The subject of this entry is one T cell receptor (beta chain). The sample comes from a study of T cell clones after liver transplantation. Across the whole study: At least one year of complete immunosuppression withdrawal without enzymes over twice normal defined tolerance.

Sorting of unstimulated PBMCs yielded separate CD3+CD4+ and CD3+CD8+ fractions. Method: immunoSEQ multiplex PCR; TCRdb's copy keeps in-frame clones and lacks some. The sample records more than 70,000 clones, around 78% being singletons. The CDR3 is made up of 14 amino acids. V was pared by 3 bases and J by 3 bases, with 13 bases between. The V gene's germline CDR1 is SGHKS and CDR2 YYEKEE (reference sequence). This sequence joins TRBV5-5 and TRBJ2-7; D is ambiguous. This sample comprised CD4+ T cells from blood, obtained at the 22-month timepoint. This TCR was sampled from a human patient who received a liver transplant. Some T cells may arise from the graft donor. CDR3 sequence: CASSSPRIGYEQYF. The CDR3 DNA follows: TGTGCCAGCAGCTCACCAAGGATTGGCTACGAGCAGTACTTC.